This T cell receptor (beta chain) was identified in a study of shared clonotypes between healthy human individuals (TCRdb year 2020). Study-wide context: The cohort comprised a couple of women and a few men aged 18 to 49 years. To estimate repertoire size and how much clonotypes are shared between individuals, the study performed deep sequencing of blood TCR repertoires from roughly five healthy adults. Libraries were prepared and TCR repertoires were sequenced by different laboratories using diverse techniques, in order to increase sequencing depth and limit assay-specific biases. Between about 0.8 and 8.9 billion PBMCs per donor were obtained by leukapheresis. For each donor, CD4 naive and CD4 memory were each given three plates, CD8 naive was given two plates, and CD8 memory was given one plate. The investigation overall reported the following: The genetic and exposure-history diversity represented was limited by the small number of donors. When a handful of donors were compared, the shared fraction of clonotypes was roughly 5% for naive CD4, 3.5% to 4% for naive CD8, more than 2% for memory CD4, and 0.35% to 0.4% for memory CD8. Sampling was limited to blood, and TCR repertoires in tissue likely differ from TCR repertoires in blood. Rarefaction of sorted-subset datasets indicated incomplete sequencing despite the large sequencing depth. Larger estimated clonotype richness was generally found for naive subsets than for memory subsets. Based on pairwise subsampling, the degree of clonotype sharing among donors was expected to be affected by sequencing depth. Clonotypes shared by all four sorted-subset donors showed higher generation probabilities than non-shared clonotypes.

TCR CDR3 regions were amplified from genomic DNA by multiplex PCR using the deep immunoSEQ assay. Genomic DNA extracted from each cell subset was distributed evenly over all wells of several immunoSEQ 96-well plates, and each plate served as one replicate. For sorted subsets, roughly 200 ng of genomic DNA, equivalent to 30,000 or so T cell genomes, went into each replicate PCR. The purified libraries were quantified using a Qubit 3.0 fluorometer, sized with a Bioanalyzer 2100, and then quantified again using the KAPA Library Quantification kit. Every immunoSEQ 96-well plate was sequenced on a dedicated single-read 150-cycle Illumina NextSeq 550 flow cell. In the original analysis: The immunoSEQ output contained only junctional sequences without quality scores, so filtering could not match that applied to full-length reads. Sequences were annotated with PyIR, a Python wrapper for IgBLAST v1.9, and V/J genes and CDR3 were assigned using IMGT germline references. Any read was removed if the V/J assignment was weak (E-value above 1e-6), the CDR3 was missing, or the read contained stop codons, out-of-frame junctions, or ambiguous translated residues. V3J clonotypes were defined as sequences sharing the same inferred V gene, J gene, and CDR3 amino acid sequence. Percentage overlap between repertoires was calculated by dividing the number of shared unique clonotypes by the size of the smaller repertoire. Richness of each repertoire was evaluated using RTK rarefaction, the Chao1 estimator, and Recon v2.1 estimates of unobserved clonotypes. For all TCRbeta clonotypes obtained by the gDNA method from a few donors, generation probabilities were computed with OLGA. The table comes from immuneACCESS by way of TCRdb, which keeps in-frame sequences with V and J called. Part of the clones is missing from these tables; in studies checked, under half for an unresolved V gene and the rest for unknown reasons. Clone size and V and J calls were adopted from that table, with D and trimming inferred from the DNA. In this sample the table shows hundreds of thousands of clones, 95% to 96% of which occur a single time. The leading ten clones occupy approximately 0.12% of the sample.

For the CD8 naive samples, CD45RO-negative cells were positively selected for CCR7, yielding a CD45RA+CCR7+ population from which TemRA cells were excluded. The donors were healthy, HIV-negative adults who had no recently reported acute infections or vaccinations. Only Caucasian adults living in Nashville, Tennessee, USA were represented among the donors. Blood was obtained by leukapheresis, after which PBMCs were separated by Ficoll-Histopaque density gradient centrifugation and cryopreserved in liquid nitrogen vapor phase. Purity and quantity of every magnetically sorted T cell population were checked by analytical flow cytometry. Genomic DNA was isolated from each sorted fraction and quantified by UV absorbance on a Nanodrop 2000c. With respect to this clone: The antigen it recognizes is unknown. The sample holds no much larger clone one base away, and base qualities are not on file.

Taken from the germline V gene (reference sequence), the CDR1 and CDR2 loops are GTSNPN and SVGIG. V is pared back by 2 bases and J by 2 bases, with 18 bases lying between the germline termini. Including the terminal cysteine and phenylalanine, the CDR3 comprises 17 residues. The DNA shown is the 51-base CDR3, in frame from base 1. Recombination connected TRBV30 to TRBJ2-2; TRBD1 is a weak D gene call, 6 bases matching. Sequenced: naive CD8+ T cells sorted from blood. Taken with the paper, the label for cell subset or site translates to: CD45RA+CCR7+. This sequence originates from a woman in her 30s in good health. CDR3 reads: CAWSFSWRQANTGELFF. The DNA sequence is TGTGCCTGGAGTTTTTCCTGGCGACAGGCTAACACCGGGGAGCTGTTTTTT.